One T cell receptor (beta chain) is described in this entry. As yet, its antigen is unknown. Primers included in the PCR were 60 Vbeta and 13 Jbeta primers. Under the authors' procedure: Counted up in a later analysis, unique TCR beta chains came to about 80 million, with about 10 million shared. Only in-frame clones appear in the TCRdb table, and some are missing; sequencing was by immunoSEQ multiplex PCR. V and J calls and clone size follow that table, whereas D and trimming were derived from the DNA. The ten most abundant clones cover under 3% of a sample with about 72,000 clones. These data originate in a study of cytomegalovirus exposure and HLA in healthy donors. Overall study results and limits: Researchers reported in a later analysis that a missense DCLRE1C variant was tied to TCR beta V- and J-gene trimming. As a later analysis revealed, most CMV-associated TCR beta chains appeared HLA-restricted.

There were likely unrecorded immune exposures, though donors were nominally healthy when sampled. Germline trimming cut 5 bases from V and 4 bases from J; bases unmatched to any gene: 3. There are 14 residues in the CDR3. Germline CDR1 reads SGHDT; CDR2 reads YYEEEE. Sequencing input: PBMCs. The chain employs TRBV5-6 and TRBJ1-6; 7 nucleotides line up with TRBD1. The clonotype comes from a man aged 35 to 55 in good health and CMV-seronegative. This chain's CDR3 is CASSGTAYNSPLHF. In nucleotides, the CDR3 is TGTGCCAGCAGTGGGACAGCATATAATTCACCCCTCCACTTT.